The T cell receptor (beta chain) described here comes from a study of OX40 agonist ivuxolimab in advanced cancers. Study-level findings and limits: Clonal expansion among partial responders at 0.1-3.0 mg/kg ranked near the lowest.

Notes on this clone: Its antigen is unknown.

Baseline, cycle 4 day 1, and cycle 7 day 1 were the blood sampling points. The protocol was immunoSEQ multiplex PCR, while the TCRdb copy is restricted to in-frame clones and leaves out a portion. The profile shows over 45,000 clones, around 83% of them singletons. The CDR3 runs to 15 residues. Germline trimming cut 5 bases from V and 2 bases from J; bases unmatched to any gene: 6. The germline CDR1 and CDR2 sequences are LNHDA and SQIVND (reference sequence). This receptor was obtained from an adult with an advanced solid tumor such as melanoma, head and neck, liver or kidney cancer. The V and J genes are TRBV19 and TRBJ1-3; 7 bases map to TRBD1. Sequences were derived from CD4+ or CD8+ T cells sorted from blood, sampled in a trial of the OX40 agonist ivuxolimab. CDR3 nucleotides: TGTGCCAGTAGTCCGCAGGGGGTGGCTGGAAACACCATATATTTT. Protein sequence: CASSPQGVAGNTIYF. The entire variable domain, with the rest obtained from reference TRBV19 and TRBJ1-3, is as follows: DGGITQSPKYLFRKEGQNVTLSCEQNLNHDAMYWYRQDPGQGLRLIYYSQIVNDFQKGDIAEGYSVSREKKESFPLTVTSAQKNPTAFYLCASSPQGVAGNTIYFGEGSWLTVV.